These 3 T cell receptor beta chains were sequenced from one sample in a study of blood T cell repertoires in COVID-19. The table came from immunoSEQ multiplex PCR; TCRdb's copy has only in-frame clones and leaves some out. Of around 180,000 clones detected, 75% to 85% appear once; the ten largest clones hold about 15%. The sample was PBMCs or T cells enriched from blood (not recorded which). The receptors here all came from a woman aged 50 to 65 with acute COVID-19.

The chain combines TRBV4-3 with TRBJ1-1; no reliable D call. The CDR3 consists of 14 residues. V gave up 0 bases and J gave up 2 bases, with 7 bases separating them. CDR1 and CDR2 from the germline V gene are LGHNA and YSLEER. The CDR3 DNA reads TGCGCCAGCAGCCAAGATCGGACTAACACTGAAGCTTTCTTT. Translation gives CASSQDRTNTEAFF.

The sample holds many counts of this clone. The chain joins TRBV18 to TRBJ1-1; possible D gene TRBD1, 6 bases. The ends were cut back, 0 bases at V and 1 base at J, with 21 bases in the middle. The germline CDR1 and CDR2 sequences are KGHSH and LQKENI. This CDR3 has 19 amino acids. For the CDR3, the DNA is TGTGCCAGCTCACCACCTCAATATAAAACCGGGACAAAGAACACTGAAGCTTTCTTT. Encoded protein: CASSPPQYKTGTKNTEAFF.

A word on this clone: The same CDR3 is also encoded by other DNA sequences in this sample. The chain uses TRBV5-1 and TRBJ2-6, with TRBD1 as a possible D gene (6 bases). Per the germline V gene, CDR1 is SGHRS and CDR2 is YFSETQ. The CDR3 consists of 16 residues. Trimming removed 0 bases from V and 0 bases from J, with 7 bases in between. Here the CDR3 DNA reads TGCGCCAGCAGCTTGGTAGGGGGCTCTGGGGCCAACGTCCTGACTTTC. This sequence encodes CASSLVGGSGANVLTF.